The next 22 T cell receptor beta chains were all read from a single sample in a study of graft-versus-host responses after intestinal transplantation. The protocol was immunoSEQ multiplex PCR, while the TCRdb copy is restricted to in-frame clones and leaves out a portion. The data show about 70,000 clones, around 90% seen once. These receptors are not linked to any known antigen. The source was unstimulated CD8+ T cells sorted from spleen or lymph node cells, collected before intestinal transplant. The receptors shown here come from a human donor who received an intestinal transplant.

The rearrangement uses TRBV5-4 and TRBJ2-7; D uncertain. There are 11 residues in the CDR3. Looked up from germline, CDR1 is SGHNT and CDR2 is YYREEE (reference sequence). Deletions cut 0 bases from V and 6 bases from J, with 4 bases between. The CDR3 nucleotides are TGTGCCAGCAGCTTGGGTCTCGAGCAGTACTTC. Encoded protein: CASSLGLEQYF.

In its sample, this clone was seen once. This chain links TRBV7-8 with TRBJ2-5; 10 bases line up with TRBD2. The junction had 4 bases not matched to a gene; V was cut back by 1 base and J by 2 bases. Germline V gives CDR1 SGHVS, CDR2 FQNEAQ. The CDR3 totals 16 residues. The CDR3 bases are TGTGCCAGCAGCTTAGAACTAGCGGGGCAACAAGAGACCCAGTACTTC. Protein: CASSLELAGQQETQYF.

V is TRBV6-5 and J is TRBJ1-6; D is uncertain. The V and J ends lost 6 bases and 6 bases respectively, with 6 bases between them. CDR1 is MNHEY and CDR2 is SVGAGI in the germline V gene. The CDR3 is 12 amino acids. CDR3: CASSPLNSPLHF. As DNA, the CDR3 is TGTGCCAGCAGCCCCCTTAATTCACCCCTCCACTTT.

The V and J genes are TRBV6-5 and TRBJ1-1, with TRBD1 as a possible D gene (6 bases). CDR1 is MNHEY, CDR2 SVGAGI, per germline. There are 15 residues in the CDR3. Trimming took off 6 bases at V and 5 bases at J, with 19 bases between the two ends. DNA for the CDR3: TGTGCCAGCAGCCCGGGACGGTTGGGGACAACTGAAGCTTTCTTT. Encoded protein: CASSPGRLGTTEAFF.

This chain uses TRBV11-2 with TRBJ1-3, with unresolved D. Germline V gene lookup returns CDR1 SGHAT and CDR2 FQNNGV. V lost 7 bases and J lost 8, with 9 bases in between. CDR3 length equals 11 residues. The DNA for the CDR3 is TGTGCCAGCACCTCCCCGGACACCATATATTTT. Encoded protein: CASTSPDTIYF.

J is TRBJ2-3 and V is TRBV27; D may be TRBD1 (6 bases). Trimming cost V 2 bases and J 3 bases, with 9 bases left between them. The germline gives CDR1 MNHEY, CDR2 SMNVEV (reference sequence). CDR3 length equals 14 residues. Written as DNA, the CDR3 is TGTGCCAGCAGTTTAAGGGGGTCAACAGATACGCAGTATTTT. It translates to CASSLRGSTDTQYF.

The chain employs TRBV9 and TRBJ2-7; TRBD2 agrees at 8 bases. J was trimmed by 6 bases and V by 0 bases; bases with no gene match: 8. Germline CDR1 is SGDLS and CDR2 is YYNGEE. The CDR3 totals 15 residues. The CDR3: CASSVGSGGAREQYF. The CDR3 DNA follows: TGTGCCAGCAGCGTAGGTTCGGGGGGGGCCCGCGAGCAGTACTTC.

The CDR3 DNA is TGTGCCAGCAGCCAAGGTAGCGGGGGGACCTACGAGCAGTACTTC. Protein product: CASSQGSGGTYEQYF. This chain joins TRBV9 and TRBJ2-7; 10 bases align to TRBD2. Germline V gene sequence: CDR1 SGDLS, CDR2 YYNGEE. This CDR3 spans 15 amino acids. The ends lost 4 bases at V and 2 bases at J; junction bases unmatched: 6.

This clone was counted a few times. The chain uses TRBV5-8 and TRBJ2-7; tentative D call: TRBD2 (5 bases). In germline, CDR1 is SGHTS, CDR2 YDEGEE. CDR3 length: 11 amino acids. V lost 4 bases to trimming and J lost 4 bases, with 6 bases between them. CDR3 bases: TGTGCCAGCAGCCTAGCATACGAGCAGTACTTC. It specifies CASSLAYEQYF.

V is TRBV7-9 and J is TRBJ1-2; the D is unclear. This CDR3 spans 14 amino acids. The V end lost 1 base, the J end lost 2 bases, and 8 bases lay between the germline ends. Per the germline V gene, CDR1 is SEHNR and CDR2 is FQNEAQ (reference sequence). Here the CDR3 DNA reads TGTGCCAGCAGCTTAGTCGGACTGAACTATGGCTACACCTTC. It yields the protein CASSLVGLNYGYTF.

This chain uses TRBV5-4 with TRBJ1-2, with 7 positions matching TRBD1. This CDR3 region has 15 residues. The V and J ends lost 3 bases and 2 bases, in that order; junction bases with no gene match: 7. CDR1 and CDR2 from the germline V gene are SGHNT and YYREEE (reference sequence). This CDR3 is CASSSHPGGNYGYTF. In nucleotides, the CDR3 is TGTGCCAGCAGCTCCCACCCAGGGGGGAACTATGGCTACACCTTC.

V gene TRBV7-3 combines with J gene TRBJ2-2; TRBD2 agrees at 7 bases. There are 19 residues in the CDR3. V lost 5 bases to trimming and J lost 4 bases; unmatched junction nucleotides: 19. CDR1 is SGHTA and CDR2 is FQGTGA in the germline V gene. The CDR3 reads CASSPLRDYTNKVTGELFF. The CDR3 region has the DNA TGTGCCAGCAGCCCACTCCGGGACTATACCAACAAGGTCACCGGGGAGCTGTTTTTT.

The rearrangement joins TRBV5-4 to TRBJ2-1; possible D gene TRBD2, 6 bases. The CDR3 loop spans 14 amino acids. V shed 0 bases and J shed 7 bases, with 11 bases lying between them. The germline gives CDR1 SGHNT, CDR2 YYREEE (reference sequence). For the CDR3, the DNA is TGTGCCAGCAGCTTGGGGGGGGTTTCGAATGAGCAGTTCTTC. It translates to CASSLGGVSNEQFF.

CDR3 nucleotides: TGTGCCAGCAGCCCCCCTAGGCAAGAGACCCAGTACTTC. Its protein is CASSPPRQETQYF. The rearrangement joins TRBV7-8 to TRBJ2-5; D not certain. Germline V gene lookup returns CDR1 SGHVS and CDR2 FQNEAQ. The CDR3 has 13 residues. Trimming took off 5 bases at V and 2 bases at J, with 9 bases between the two ends.

The V call is TRBV9, the J call TRBJ1-6, with D hard to call. Germline V CDR1 and CDR2: SGDLS, YYNGEE. The CDR3 consists of 14 residues. V was cut by 0 bases and J by 7 bases, with 8 bases left in between. As DNA, the CDR3 is TGTGCCAGCAGCGTAGAGGTCGGGAATTCACCCCTCCACTTT. Translated: CASSVEVGNSPLHF.

The chain carries TRBV2 and TRBJ2-1; D is ambiguous. Germline values: CDR1 SNHLY, CDR2 FYNNEI. The V end lost 6 bases, the J end lost 8 bases, and 5 bases lay between the germline ends. The CDR3 loop spans 10 amino acids. The CDR3, as DNA: TGTGCCAGCAGAATCTATGAGCAGTTCTTC. Translating it yields CASRIYEQFF.

A single count supports this clone. V gene TRBV5-5 combines with J gene TRBJ1-4; weak D call: TRBD1 (6 bases). V was shortened by 4 bases and J by 7 bases, with 17 bases between the two germline ends. This CDR3 is 15 amino acids long. From germline, CDR1 is SGHKS and CDR2 YYEKEE (reference sequence). CDR3 DNA: TGTGCCAGCAGCGCCTCGGGGGGGCGAGGTGAAAAACTGTTTTTT. Translated: CASSASGGRGEKLFF.

This chain joins TRBV5-1 and TRBJ1-3; D call uncertain. V was trimmed by 0 bases and J by 0 bases, leaving 13 bases between them. Germline V gives CDR1 SGHRS, CDR2 YFSETQ. This CDR3 region has 17 residues. CDR3 protein: CASSLDGGGSSGNTIYF. The CDR3 DNA follows: TGCGCCAGCAGCTTGGATGGCGGTGGGAGCTCTGGAAACACCATATATTTT.

The chain couples TRBV29-1 to TRBJ2-7; D not resolved. The germline V gene encodes CDR1 SQVTM and CDR2 ANQGSEA. The ends were cut back, 0 bases at V and 1 base at J, with 16 bases in the middle. There are 16 residues in the CDR3. CDR3 loop: CSVEDPQDQASYEQYF. The DNA of the CDR3 is TGCAGCGTTGAAGATCCCCAGGATCAAGCTTCCTACGAGCAGTACTTC.

The chain uses TRBV9 and TRBJ1-6; D is ambiguous. V was pared by 4 bases and J by 2 bases, with 13 bases between. The CDR3 has 16 residues. Germline lookup yields CDR1 SGDLS and CDR2 YYNGEE. In nucleotides, the CDR3 is TGTGCCAGCAGCCCGGAACGGGTGCCCTATAATTCACCCCTCCACTTT. Translation: CASSPERVPYNSPLHF.

V is TRBV19 and J is TRBJ1-2; no clear D gene. This CDR3 is 16 amino acids long. The germline V gene has CDR1 LNHDA and CDR2 SQIVND (reference sequence). V shed 8 bases and J shed 1 base, with 20 bases lying between them. CDR3 DNA sequence: TGTGCCAGTGAAAACGCTAGAGACGGAAATAACTATGGCTACACCTTC. Protein sequence: CASENARDGNNYGYTF.

V and J are TRBV4-2 and TRBJ2-7, with no clear D. Trimming cost V 0 bases and J 3 bases, with 15 bases left between them. Germline V lookup: CDR1 LGHNA, CDR2 YNFKEQ. CDR3 size: 16 residues. CDR3 region: CASSQDEVVGNYEQYF. CDR3 nucleotides: TGTGCCAGCAGCCAAGATGAAGTTGTCGGTAACTACGAGCAGTACTTC.